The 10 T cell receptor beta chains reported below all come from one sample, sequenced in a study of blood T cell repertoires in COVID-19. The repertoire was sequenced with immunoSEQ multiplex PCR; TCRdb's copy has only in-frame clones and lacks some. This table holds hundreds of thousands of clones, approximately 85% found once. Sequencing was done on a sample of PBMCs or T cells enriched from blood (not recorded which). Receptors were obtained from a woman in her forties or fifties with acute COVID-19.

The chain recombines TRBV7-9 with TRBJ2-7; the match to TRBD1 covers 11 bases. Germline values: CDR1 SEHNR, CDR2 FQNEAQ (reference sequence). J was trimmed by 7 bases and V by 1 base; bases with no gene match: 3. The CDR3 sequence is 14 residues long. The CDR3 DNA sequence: TGTGCCAGCAGCTTAGGGACAGGGGGCAAAGAGCAGTACTTC. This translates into CASSLGTGGKEQYF.

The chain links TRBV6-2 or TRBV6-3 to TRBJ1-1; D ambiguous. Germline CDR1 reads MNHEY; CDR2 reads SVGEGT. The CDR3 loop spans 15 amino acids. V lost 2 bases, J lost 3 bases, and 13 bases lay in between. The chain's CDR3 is CASSYLEGRDTEAFF. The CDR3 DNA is TGTGCCAGCAGTTACCTCGAAGGCCGGGACACTGAAGCTTTCTTT.

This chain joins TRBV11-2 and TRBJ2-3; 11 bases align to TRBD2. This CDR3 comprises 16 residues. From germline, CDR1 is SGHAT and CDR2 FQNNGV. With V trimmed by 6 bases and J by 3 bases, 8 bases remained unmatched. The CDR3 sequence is CASSLRASGGTDTQYF. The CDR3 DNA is TGTGCCAGCAGTCTTAGGGCTAGCGGGGGGACAGATACGCAGTATTTT.

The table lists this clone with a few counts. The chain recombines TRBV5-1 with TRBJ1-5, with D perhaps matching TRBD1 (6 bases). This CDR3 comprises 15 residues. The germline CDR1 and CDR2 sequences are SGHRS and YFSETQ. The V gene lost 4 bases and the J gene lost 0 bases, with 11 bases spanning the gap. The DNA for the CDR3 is TGCGCCAGCAGCGTGGAGGGGGATAGCAATCAGCCCCAGCATTTT. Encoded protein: CASSVEGDSNQPQHF. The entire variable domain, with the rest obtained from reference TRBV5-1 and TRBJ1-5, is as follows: KAGVTQTPRYLIKTRGQQVTLSCSPISGHRSVSWYQQTPGQGLQFLFEYFSETQRNKGNFPGRFSGRQFSNSRSEMNVSTLELGDSALYLCASSVEGDSNQPQHFGDGTRLSIL.

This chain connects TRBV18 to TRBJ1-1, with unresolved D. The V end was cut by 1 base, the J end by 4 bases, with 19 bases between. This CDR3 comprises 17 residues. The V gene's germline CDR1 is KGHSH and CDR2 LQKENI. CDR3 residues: CASSPRAGVSEGTEAFF. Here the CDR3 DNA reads TGTGCCAGCTCACCACGGGCAGGCGTTTCGGAGGGCACTGAAGCTTTCTTT. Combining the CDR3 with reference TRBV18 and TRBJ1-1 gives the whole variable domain NAGVMQNPRHLVRRRGQEARLRCSPMKGHSHVYWYRQLPEEGLKFMVYLQKENIIDESGMPKERFSAEFPKEGPSILRIQQVVRGDSAAYFCASSPRAGVSEGTEAFFGQGTRLTVV.

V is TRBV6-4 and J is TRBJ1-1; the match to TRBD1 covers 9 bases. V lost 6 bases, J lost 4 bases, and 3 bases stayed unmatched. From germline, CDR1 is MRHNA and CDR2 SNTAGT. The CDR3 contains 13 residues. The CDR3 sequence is CASSRTGATEAFF. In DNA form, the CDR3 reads TGTGCCAGCAGCAGGACAGGGGCCACTGAAGCTTTCTTT.

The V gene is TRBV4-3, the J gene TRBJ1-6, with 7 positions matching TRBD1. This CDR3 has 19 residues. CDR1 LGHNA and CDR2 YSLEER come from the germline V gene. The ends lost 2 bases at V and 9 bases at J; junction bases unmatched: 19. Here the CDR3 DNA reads TGCGCCAGCAGCCAAAATGCCAAAAGCCTTGGGACAGTTCTTTCACCCCTCCACTTT. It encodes CASSQNAKSLGTVLSPLHF.

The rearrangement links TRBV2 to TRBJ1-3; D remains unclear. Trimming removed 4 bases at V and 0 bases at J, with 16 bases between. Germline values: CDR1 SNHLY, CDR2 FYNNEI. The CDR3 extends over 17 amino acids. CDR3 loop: CASSGSGGRSSGNTIYF. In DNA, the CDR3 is TGTGCCAGCAGTGGCTCTGGAGGGCGCAGCTCTGGAAACACCATATATTTT.

As DNA, the CDR3 is TGTGCCAGCAGCTTGGATCAGGCCGGGGAGCTGTTTTTT. The encoded protein is CASSLDQAGELFF. This chain connects TRBV5-4 to TRBJ2-2; D unresolved. Germline CDR1 is SGHNT and CDR2 is YYREEE (reference sequence). This CDR3 is built from 13 residues. V dropped 0 bases and J dropped 6 bases, with 6 bases sitting between them.

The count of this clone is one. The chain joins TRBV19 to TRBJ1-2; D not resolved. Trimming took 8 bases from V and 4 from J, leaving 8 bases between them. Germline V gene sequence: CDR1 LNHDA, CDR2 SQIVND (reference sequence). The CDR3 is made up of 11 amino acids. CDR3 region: CASGQVYGYTF. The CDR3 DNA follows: TGTGCCAGTGGTCAGGTCTATGGCTACACCTTC.